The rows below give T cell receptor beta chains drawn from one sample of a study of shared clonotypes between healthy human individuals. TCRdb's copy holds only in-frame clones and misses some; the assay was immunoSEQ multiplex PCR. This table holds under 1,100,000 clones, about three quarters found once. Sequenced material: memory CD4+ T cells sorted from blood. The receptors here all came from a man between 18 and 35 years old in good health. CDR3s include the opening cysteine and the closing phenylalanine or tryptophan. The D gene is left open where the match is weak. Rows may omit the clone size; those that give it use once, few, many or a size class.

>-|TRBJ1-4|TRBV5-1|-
CASSSGQSNEKLFF
TGCGCCAGCAGCTCGGGGCAGTCTAATGAAAAACTGTTTTTT
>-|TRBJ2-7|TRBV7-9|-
CASSPGLAPTYEQYF
TGTGCCAGCAGCCCGGGGCTAGCGCCTACCTACGAGCAGTACTTC
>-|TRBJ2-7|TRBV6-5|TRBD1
CASSYSPGTGDDEQYF
TGTGCCAGCAGTTACTCGCCCGGGACAGGGGATGACGAGCAGTACTTC
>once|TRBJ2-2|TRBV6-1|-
CASSEGFRTGNTGELFF
TGTGCCAGCAGTGAAGGTTTCAGGACGGGGAACACCGGGGAGCTGTTTTTT
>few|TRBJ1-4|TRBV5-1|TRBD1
CASSQETGTGEKLFF
TGCGCCAGCAGCCAGGAGACAGGGACAGGGGAAAAACTGTTTTTT
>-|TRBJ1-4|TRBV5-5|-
CASSLIAATNEKLFF
TGTGCCAGCAGCTTGATTGCAGCAACTAATGAAAAACTGTTTTTT
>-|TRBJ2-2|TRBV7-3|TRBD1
CASSLIRPDRDKVGELFF
TGTGCCAGCAGCTTAATAAGGCCAGACAGGGACAAGGTCGGGGAGCTGTTTTTT
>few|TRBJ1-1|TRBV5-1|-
CASSSLGNTEAFF
TGCGCCAGCAGCTCCCTGGGGAACACTGAAGCTTTCTTT
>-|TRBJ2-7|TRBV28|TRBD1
CASSPGTQGAGYEQYF
TGTGCCAGCAGCCCAGGAACACAGGGGGCAGGCTACGAGCAGTACTTC
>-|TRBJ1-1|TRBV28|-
CASSPPGIYRAEAFF
TGTGCCAGCAGCCCCCCGGGCATTTATCGGGCTGAAGCTTTCTTT
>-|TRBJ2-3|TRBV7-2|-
CASSLERGDTQYF
TGTGCCAGCAGCTTAGAACGGGGAGATACGCAGTATTTT
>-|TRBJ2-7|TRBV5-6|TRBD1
CASSFRDRGFYEQYF
TGTGCCAGCAGCTTCCGGGACAGGGGGTTCTACGAGCAGTACTTC
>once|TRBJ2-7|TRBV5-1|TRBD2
CASSFQLAGEYEQYF
TGCGCCAGCAGCTTCCAGTTAGCGGGGGAGTACGAGCAGTACTTC
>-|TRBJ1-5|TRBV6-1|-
CASSPQGSSNQPQHF
TGTGCCAGCAGCCCCCAGGGGAGTAGCAATCAGCCCCAGCATTTT
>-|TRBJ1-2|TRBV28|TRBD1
CASAPTGGYGYTF
TGTGCCAGTGCCCCGACAGGGGGGTATGGCTACACCTTC
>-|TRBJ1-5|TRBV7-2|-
CASSLEGVTLNQPQHF
TGTGCCAGCAGCTTAGAAGGGGTCACACTCAATCAGCCCCAGCATTTT
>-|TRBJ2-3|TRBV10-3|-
CASKQGGSTDTQYF
TGTGCCTCCAAACAGGGTGGGAGCACAGATACGCAGTATTTT
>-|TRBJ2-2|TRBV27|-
CASSLGLRSGELFF
TGTGCCAGCAGTTTAGGTCTACGGTCCGGGGAGCTGTTTTTT
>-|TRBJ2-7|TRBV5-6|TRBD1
CASSYQSGGLFYEQYF
TGTGCCAGCAGCTACCAATCAGGGGGTCTCTTCTACGAGCAGTACTTC
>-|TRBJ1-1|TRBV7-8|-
CASSPKTVGNTEAFF
TGTGCCAGCAGCCCCAAGACGGTGGGAAACACTGAAGCTTTCTTT
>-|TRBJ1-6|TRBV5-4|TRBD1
CASSPGIRDRGNSPLHF
TGTGCCAGCAGCCCAGGAATTAGGGACAGGGGTAACTCACCCCTCCACTTT
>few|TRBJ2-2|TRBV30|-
CAWRSRGSGELFF
TGTGCCTGGAGATCCAGGGGATCCGGGGAGCTGTTTTTT
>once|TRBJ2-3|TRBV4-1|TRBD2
CASSSRPSGVADTQYF
TGCGCCAGCAGCTCTCGGCCTAGCGGGGTGGCAGATACGCAGTATTTT
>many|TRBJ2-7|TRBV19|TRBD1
CASSILPGQGPFEQYF
TGTGCCAGTAGTATACTCCCGGGACAGGGTCCATTCGAGCAGTACTTC
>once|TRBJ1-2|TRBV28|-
CASRIETDPNDYTF
TGTGCCAGCAGGATAGAGACGGACCCTAATGACTACACCTTC
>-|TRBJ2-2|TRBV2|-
CASSQSGTVTGELFF
TGTGCCAGCAGTCAAAGTGGGACCGTCACCGGGGAGCTGTTTTTT
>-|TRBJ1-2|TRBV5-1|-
CASSQTGFSNYGYTF
TGCGCCAGCAGCCAAACAGGGTTCTCTAACTATGGCTACACCTTC
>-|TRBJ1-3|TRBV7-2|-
CASSLSPWGSGNTIYF
TGTGCCAGCAGCTTAAGCCCCTGGGGCTCTGGAAACACCATATATTTT
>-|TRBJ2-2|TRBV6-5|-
CASSYSGTSTGELFF
TGTGCCAGCAGTTATTCCGGGACTTCAACCGGGGAGCTGTTTTTT
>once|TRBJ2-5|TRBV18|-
CASSPMVVRLQETQYF
TGTGCCAGCTCACCGATGGTGGTCCGGCTGCAAGAGACCCAGTACTTC
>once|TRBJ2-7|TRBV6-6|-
CASKVEGSNEQYF
TGTGCCAGCAAAGTGGAGGGGTCCAACGAGCAGTACTTC
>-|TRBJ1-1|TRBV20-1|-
CSARMYPEAFF
TGCAGTGCTAGGATGTATCCTGAAGCTTTCTTT
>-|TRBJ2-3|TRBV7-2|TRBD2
CASSLRTSGISDTQYF
TGTGCCAGCAGCTTACGGACTAGCGGGATCTCAGATACGCAGTATTTT
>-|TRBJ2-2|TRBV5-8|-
CASSLRGVRTGELFF
TGTGCCAGCAGCTTGAGAGGGGTTCGCACCGGGGAGCTGTTTTTT
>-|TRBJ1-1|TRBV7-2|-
CASSKGREAEAFF
TGTGCCAGCAGTAAAGGGCGAGAGGCTGAAGCTTTCTTT
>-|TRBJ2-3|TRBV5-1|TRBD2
CASSLAPSGRYTDTQYF
TGCGCCAGCAGCTTGGCCCCTAGCGGGAGGTACACAGATACGCAGTATTTT
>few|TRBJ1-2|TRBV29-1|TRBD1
CSVGQNYGYTF
TGCAGCGTGGGACAGAACTATGGCTACACCTTC
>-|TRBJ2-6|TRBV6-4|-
CASSTQGSGANVLTF
TGTGCCAGCAGTACCCAGGGCTCTGGGGCCAACGTCCTGACTTTC
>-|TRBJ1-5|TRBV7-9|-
CASSRRRDGNQPQHF
TGTGCCAGCAGTCGGAGGAGGGATGGCAATCAGCCCCAGCATTTT
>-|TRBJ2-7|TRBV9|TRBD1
CASSPQTGGWDEQYF
TGTGCCAGCAGCCCCCAGACAGGGGGCTGGGACGAGCAGTACTTC
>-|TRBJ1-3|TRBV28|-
CASGTDSGNTIYF
TGTGCCAGCGGGACCGACTCTGGAAACACCATATATTTT
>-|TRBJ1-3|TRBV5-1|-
CASSLSQGSGNTIYF
TGCGCCAGCAGCTTGTCGCAGGGCTCTGGAAACACCATATATTTT
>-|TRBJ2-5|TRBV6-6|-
CASSYGDKGGETQYF
TGTGCCAGCAGTTACGGGGACAAGGGAGGAGAGACCCAGTACTTC
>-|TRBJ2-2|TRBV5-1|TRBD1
CASSPGTASTGELFF
TGCGCCAGCAGCCCGGGGACAGCGAGCACCGGGGAGCTGTTTTTT
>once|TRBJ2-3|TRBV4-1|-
CASSQEWGNRPVFSTDTQYF
TGCGCCAGCAGCCAAGAATGGGGGAACAGGCCCGTCTTTAGCACAGATACGCAGTATTTT
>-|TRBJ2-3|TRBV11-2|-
CASSSVDTDTQYF
TGTGCCAGCAGCTCAGTAGACACAGATACGCAGTATTTT
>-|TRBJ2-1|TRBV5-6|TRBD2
CASSLGTSGYNEQFF
TGTGCCAGCAGCTTGGGGACTAGCGGATACAATGAGCAGTTCTTC
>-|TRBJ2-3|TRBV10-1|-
CASSESTGPDTQYF
TGCGCCAGCAGTGAGTCGACGGGCCCAGATACGCAGTATTTT